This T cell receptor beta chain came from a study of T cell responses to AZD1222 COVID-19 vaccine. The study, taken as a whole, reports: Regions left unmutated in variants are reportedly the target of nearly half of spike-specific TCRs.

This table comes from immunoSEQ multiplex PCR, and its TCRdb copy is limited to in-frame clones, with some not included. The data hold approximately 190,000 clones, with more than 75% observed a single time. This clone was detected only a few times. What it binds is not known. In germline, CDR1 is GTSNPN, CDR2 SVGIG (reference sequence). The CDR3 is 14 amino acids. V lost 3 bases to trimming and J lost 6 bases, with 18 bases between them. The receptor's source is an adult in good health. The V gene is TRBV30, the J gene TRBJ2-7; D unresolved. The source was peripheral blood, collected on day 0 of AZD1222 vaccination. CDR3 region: CAWRVRRVRSEQYF. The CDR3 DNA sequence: TGTGCCTGGAGAGTCCGTCGGGTCAGGAGCGAGCAGTACTTC.